The T cell receptor beta chain described here comes from a study of blood T cell repertoires in COVID-19. On the study more broadly: Sites in the United States, Italy and Spain provided acute and convalescent COVID-19 samples. T cells, B-cell-depleted T cells, or PBMCs provided the cDNA or gDNA that served as material.

This clone has a handful of counts. Original data processing: Reference gene primer amplification gave estimated nucleated cell counts. TCRdb's copy holds only in-frame clones and misses some; the assay was immunoSEQ multiplex PCR. Clone size and the V and J calls come from that table; the DNA yielded D and trimming. The sample has approximately 82,000 clones; around 88% are singletons. Germline V lookup: CDR1 MNHEY, CDR2 SVGEGT. The CDR3 runs 19 residues. V was clipped by 1 base and J by 7 bases, with 28 bases between them. This sequence joins TRBV6-2 or TRBV6-3 and TRBJ1-2, with D possibly matching TRBD1 (6 bases). Input material: peripheral blood. This receptor was taken from a woman aged 55-69 years with acute or convalescent COVID-19. This CDR3 is CASSYFRTAMAEVSGGYTF. In DNA form, the CDR3 reads TGTGCCAGCAGTTACTTTAGGACAGCTATGGCGGAAGTATCGGGTGGCTACACCTTC.